The source of this T cell receptor (beta chain) is a study of blood T cell repertoires in COVID-19. Study details: Italy, Spain and the United States were the sources of the convalescent and acute COVID-19 samples. Sources were T cells, B-cell-depleted T cells, or PBMCs; the material itself was cDNA or gDNA.

Trimming left V 5 bases short and J 2 bases short, with 7 bases between. This CDR3 spans 13 amino acids. The germline V gene encodes CDR1 SGHTA and CDR2 FQGNSA. Original methodology: Researchers report that nucleated cell counts were estimated from reference gene primer amplification. This table comes from immunoSEQ multiplex PCR, and its TCRdb copy is limited to in-frame clones, with some not included. V, J and clone size were drawn from that table, and D and trimming were deduced from the DNA. This table has about 160,000 clones, about nine tenths appearing once. The rearrangement uses TRBV7-2 and TRBJ1-3, with unresolved D. The clonotype originates from a man aged 18 to 30 with acute or convalescent COVID-19. Sequenced: peripheral blood. The CDR3 here is CASSVSPGNTIYF. The DNA of the CDR3 is TGTGCCAGCAGCGTAAGCCCTGGAAACACCATATATTTT.